These T cell receptor beta chains were read from a single sample in a study of cytomegalovirus exposure and HLA in healthy donors. The protocol was immunoSEQ multiplex PCR, while the TCRdb copy is restricted to in-frame clones and leaves out a portion. The repertoire holds approximately 140,000 clones, 70% to 75% seen once, with 1.3% in the top ten. Sequenced sample: PBMCs. Receptors were obtained from a woman aged 40 to 49 in good health and CMV-seronegative. The CDR3 runs from the conserved cysteine through the conserved F or W. Fields, in order: J gene, D gene, V gene, clone size, CDR3 DNA, CDR3 protein. A D gene is named only where the DNA matches it firmly. The size field is filled for only some rows; it gives once, few, many or a size class.

TRBJ1-5	NA	TRBV6-5	NA	TGTGCCAGCAGCCGCGACAGCAGCAATCAGCCCCAGCATTTT	CASSRDSSNQPQHF
TRBJ2-1	TRBD1	TRBV9	NA	TGTGCCAGCAGCGTTGAGGTGACAGGGCCTTTGGAGCAGTTCTTC	CASSVEVTGPLEQFF
TRBJ1-5	NA	TRBV2	NA	TGTGCCAGCAGTGAATATAGCAATCAGCCCCAGCATTTT	CASSEYSNQPQHF
TRBJ1-5	NA	TRBV18	NA	TGTGCCAGCTCACCATGGGCGGGGATCCTTCAGCCCCAGCATTTT	CASSPWAGILQPQHF
TRBJ2-7	TRBD2	TRBV10-1	NA	TGCGCCAGCAGTGAGTCGACCCTAGCGGGGAATTACGAGCAGTACTTC	CASSESTLAGNYEQYF
TRBJ2-7	NA	TRBV9	NA	TGTGCCAGCAGCGTAGCTACAGGGAGTTACGAGCAGTACTTC	CASSVATGSYEQYF
TRBJ1-1	NA	TRBV5-1	NA	TGCGCCAGCAGCTTGAGTCGGGGGTCCGTGAACACTGAAGCTTTCTTT	CASSLSRGSVNTEAFF
TRBJ1-2	TRBD1	TRBV6-5	few	TGTGCCAGCAGTTACCTGGGACAGAACTATGGCTACACCTTC	CASSYLGQNYGYTF
TRBJ1-2	TRBD1	TRBV6-1	NA	TGTGCCAGCAGTGAACAATATACAGGGGATCGTGACTATGGCTACACCTTC	CASSEQYTGDRDYGYTF
TRBJ2-3	NA	TRBV5-1	NA	TGCGCCAGCAGCTTGGCCGGGTTTACAGATACGCAGTATTTT	CASSLAGFTDTQYF